These 32 T cell receptor beta chains share one sample of origin, sequenced in a study of blood T cell repertoires in COVID-19. The table came from immunoSEQ multiplex PCR; TCRdb's copy has only in-frame clones and leaves some out. The sample records more than 200,000 clones, 65% to 90% being singletons. The sample was peripheral blood. Receptors were obtained from a man aged 25-45 years with active or convalescent COVID-19.

The rearrangement uses TRBV3-1 (or the pseudogene TRBV3-2) and TRBJ1-2; D is unclear. CDR3 size: 12 residues. The V gene's germline CDR1 is LGHDT and CDR2 YNNKEL (reference sequence). V was pared by 1 base and J by 6 bases, with 6 bases between. The CDR3 sequence is CASSQGGDGYTF. CDR3 nucleotides: TGTGCCAGCAGCCAAGGCGGTGATGGCTACACCTTC.

V gene TRBV5-4 combines with J gene TRBJ2-7; a weak D match, TRBD2 (6 bases). This CDR3 has 13 residues. Trimming took off 0 bases at V and 6 bases at J, with 10 bases between the two ends. The germline V gene has CDR1 SGHNT and CDR2 YYREEE (reference sequence). The chain's CDR3 is CASSLDLGGEQYF. For the CDR3, the DNA is TGTGCCAGCAGCTTGGACTTGGGAGGCGAGCAGTACTTC.

The chain employs TRBV4-1 and TRBJ2-6; D is perhaps TRBD1 (7 bases). The CDR3 covers 18 residues. Germline V gene sequence: CDR1 MGHRA, CDR2 YSYEKL. Between the trimmed V and J ends, which lost 4 bases and 0 bases, there was a span of 16 bases. CDR3 in DNA: TGCGCCAGCAGCCGTATGGGGGGACAGAGCTCTGGGGCCAACGTCCTGACTTTC. It codes for CASSRMGGQSSGANVLTF.

The chain recombines TRBV27 with TRBJ1-6, with D unclear. Per germline, CDR1 MNHEY and CDR2 SMNVEV (reference sequence). V was shortened by 0 bases and J by 9 bases, with 15 bases between the two germline ends. This CDR3 contains 16 residues. CDR3 nucleotides: TGTGCCAGCAGTTTATCACGGGGTGTTCGGAGTTCACCCCTCCACTTT. It yields the protein CASSLSRGVRSSPLHF.

The chain joins TRBV7-9 to TRBJ1-1; D may be TRBD1 (6 bases). The length of the CDR3 is 14 residues. V was shortened by 1 base and J by 6 bases, with 12 bases between the two germline ends. Germline V gene lookup returns CDR1 SEHNR and CDR2 FQNEAQ (reference sequence). The CDR3: CASSLDGRGSEAFF. CDR3 sequence (DNA): TGTGCCAGCAGCTTAGACGGCAGGGGCTCTGAAGCTTTCTTT.

This sequence joins TRBV7-2 and TRBJ2-3, with TRBD2 matching over 8 bases. V trimming: 5 bases; J trimming: 0 bases; junction bases outside the gene matches: 13. The length of the CDR3 is 18 residues. Germline CDR1 reads SGHTA; CDR2 reads FQGNSA. CDR3 in amino acids: CASSQTGWASGSTDTQYF. The CDR3 bases are TGTGCCAGCAGCCAAACCGGGTGGGCTAGCGGGAGCACAGATACGCAGTATTTT.

This clone was seen more than once but under ten times. The chain links TRBV6-4 to TRBJ1-2, with D unclear. Germline V gene lookup returns CDR1 MRHNA and CDR2 SNTAGT. There are 14 residues in the CDR3. V lost 4 bases to trimming and J lost 3 bases, with 12 bases between them. CDR3 DNA sequence: TGTGCCAGCAGTGTCCGTGAGTCCCACTATGGCTACACCTTC. This translates into CASSVRESHYGYTF.

The chain couples TRBV6-5 to TRBJ2-1, with 9 bases aligning to TRBD1. The trim removed 8 bases at V and 8 bases at J, leaving 10 bases unmatched. The CDR3 spans 14 residues. Germline lookup yields CDR1 MNHEY and CDR2 SVGAGI. The DNA of the CDR3 is TGTGCCAGCCATCCTACAGGGGGCGATTATGAGCAGTTCTTC. It specifies CASHPTGGDYEQFF.

The chain links TRBV15 to TRBJ2-3, with TRBD1 as a possible D gene (6 bases). The V end was cut by 1 base, the J end by 0 bases, with 20 bases between. CDR1 is LNHNV and CDR2 is YYDKDF in the germline V gene (reference sequence). The CDR3 contains 19 residues. DNA of the CDR3: TGTGCCACCAGCAGAGGGATCAGGGGCTCACTTACTAGCACAGATACGCAGTATTTT. Amino acid sequence: CATSRGIRGSLTSTDTQYF.

The chain carries TRBV11-2 and TRBJ1-2; the match to TRBD1 covers 8 bases. Per germline, CDR1 SGHAT and CDR2 FQNNGV. This CDR3 contains 19 residues. Trimming at V came to 0 bases and at J to 7 bases, leaving 19 bases not matched to a gene. Written as DNA, the CDR3 is TGTGCCAGCAGCTTAGATTGTTCAAGGACAGGGAGGTTTATTGTTGGCTACACCTTC. It encodes CASSLDCSRTGRFIVGYTF.

The CDR3 loop reads CASSYMYEQYF. The CDR3 DNA reads as TGTGCCAGCAGCTACATGTACGAGCAGTACTTC. The V call is TRBV7-2, the J call TRBJ2-7; the D is unclear. CDR3 length equals 11 residues. The germline CDR1 and CDR2 sequences are SGHTA and FQGNSA. Trimming removed 4 bases at V and 4 bases at J, with 5 bases between. Filled out from reference TRBV7-2 and TRBJ2-7, the complete variable domain reads GAGVSQSPSNKVTEKGKDVELRCDPISGHTALYWYRQSLGQGLEFLIYFQGNSAPDKSGLPSDRFSAERTGGSVSTLTIQRTQQEDSAVYLCASSYMYEQYFGPGTRLTVT.

This chain links TRBV19 with TRBJ1-1; no reliable D call. The CDR3 consists of 12 residues. V was trimmed by 5 bases and J by 9 bases, leaving 13 bases between them. Germline loops: CDR1 LNHDA, CDR2 SQIVND (reference sequence). The CDR3 is CASSLHGAKAFF. Written as DNA, the CDR3 is TGTGCCAGTAGTTTACACGGAGCTAAAGCTTTCTTT.

The V and J genes are TRBV7-8 and TRBJ1-2, with D perhaps TRBD1 (6 bases). Trimming shortened V by 3 bases and J by 7 bases, and 9 bases separated the two germline ends. The CDR3 spans 12 residues. Germline lookup yields CDR1 SGHVS and CDR2 FQNEAQ. CDR3 loop: CASSLNRAGYTF. DNA of the CDR3: TGTGCCAGCAGCTTGAACAGGGCTGGCTACACCTTC.

The chain recombines TRBV4-1 with TRBJ2-7; D is unresolved. The CDR3 is 13 amino acids. Between the trimmed V and J ends, which lost 1 base and 3 bases, there was a span of 7 bases. Germline V gene data show CDR1 as MGHRA and CDR2 as YSYEKL. The CDR3 region is CASSQGYNYEQYF. The CDR3 DNA is TGCGCCAGCAGCCAAGGGTACAACTACGAGCAGTACTTC.

V and J are TRBV18 and TRBJ1-5, with D possibly TRBD1 on 5 matching bases. This CDR3 is 17 amino acids long. CDR1 KGHSH and CDR2 LQKENI come from the germline V gene. The V end lost 2 bases, the J end lost 2 bases, and 16 bases lay between the germline ends. CDR3: CASSPLGDSQGNQPQHF. CDR3 in DNA: TGTGCCAGCTCACCATTGGGGGACTCACAGGGCAATCAGCCCCAGCATTTT.

This chain links TRBV10-3 with TRBJ2-3, with 7 bases matching TRBD2. Germline V gene data show CDR1 as ENHRY and CDR2 as SYGVKD. The junction had 13 bases not matched to a gene; V was cut back by 11 bases and J by 2 bases. CDR3 size: 15 residues. The CDR3 loop reads CAAGEGRGDTDTQYF. In DNA, the CDR3 is TGTGCCGCGGGGGAGGGGCGCGGGGACACAGATACGCAGTATTTT.

The chain has TRBV7-9 and TRBJ2-5; 8 bases map to TRBD1. The V and J ends lost 0 bases and 5 bases, in that order; junction bases with no gene match: 5. The CDR3 runs to 15 residues. Germline lookup yields CDR1 SEHNR and CDR2 FQNEAQ (reference sequence). CDR3 in amino acids: CASSLADWTGETQYF. In DNA form, the CDR3 reads TGTGCCAGCAGCTTAGCTGACTGGACAGGGGAGACCCAGTACTTC.

The chain recombines TRBV9 with TRBJ2-3, with 8 nucleotides matching TRBD2. Germline V gene data show CDR1 as SGDLS and CDR2 as YYNGEE. The V gene end was trimmed by 4 bases and the J gene end by 2 bases; junction bases not matched to a gene: 12. CDR3 length: 17 residues. The chain's CDR3 is CASSPRGLAQYTDTQYF. In nucleotides, the CDR3 is TGTGCCAGCAGCCCCCGAGGACTAGCACAATACACAGATACGCAGTATTTT.

The J gene is TRBJ2-5, the V gene TRBV27; 7 nucleotides match TRBD2. CDR1 is MNHEY and CDR2 is SMNVEV in the germline V gene (reference sequence). The CDR3 is 14 amino acids. The junction had 6 bases not matched to a gene; V was cut back by 2 bases and J by 6 bases. The CDR3 spells CASSLVQRGQTQYF. CDR3 in DNA: TGTGCCAGCAGTTTAGTCCAGCGGGGACAGACCCAGTACTTC.

The chain combines TRBV11-2 with TRBJ2-7; 10 positions agree with TRBD1. Germline V lookup: CDR1 SGHAT, CDR2 FQNNGV. The CDR3 has 15 amino acids. The V gene end was trimmed by 1 base and the J gene end by 7 bases; junction bases not matched to a gene: 7. CDR3 DNA: TGTGCCAGCAGCTTAGGGACAGGGGGTTTAGGGGAGCAGTACTTC. Residues: CASSLGTGGLGEQYF.

The chain joins TRBV18 to TRBJ1-6, with D maybe TRBD1 (6 bases). Between the trimmed V and J ends, which lost 5 bases and 7 bases, there was a span of 12 bases. Germline-derived CDR1 and CDR2 are KGHSH and LQKENI. CDR3 length: 14 amino acids. The CDR3 nucleotides are TGTGCCAGCTCAGCCAGGGACAAGAATTCACCCCTCCACTTT. Residues: CASSARDKNSPLHF.

The chain has TRBV20-1 and TRBJ2-5, with D tentatively TRBD2 (6 bases). The CDR3 is 14 amino acids. Germline loops: CDR1 DFQATT, CDR2 SNEGSKA (reference sequence). V gave up 3 bases and J gave up 1 base, with 12 bases separating them. CDR3 nucleotides: TGCAGTGCTAGTCTAGCGCATGTCCAAGAGACCCAGTACTTC. Translation gives CSASLAHVQETQYF.

This clone was counted between two and nine times. The chain employs TRBV19 and TRBJ2-1; 11 bases agree with TRBD1. This CDR3 region has 14 residues. Per the germline V gene, CDR1 is LNHDA and CDR2 is SQIVND (reference sequence). V shed 4 bases and J 10 bases; nucleotides not matched to a gene: 6. The CDR3 DNA sequence: TGTGCCAGTAGTAGACCCGGGACAGGGGGAGAGCAGTTCTTC. This encodes CASSRPGTGGEQFF.

V usage is TRBV11-3 and J usage is TRBJ1-5; D uncertain. V gave up 7 bases and J gave up 1 base, with 8 bases separating them. The germline gives CDR1 SGHNT, CDR2 YENEEA. The CDR3 loop spans 13 amino acids. The CDR3 bases are TGTGCCAGCACAACAGTAAGCAATCAGCCCCAGCATTTT. Protein product: CASTTVSNQPQHF. The full variable domain, its missing parts supplied by reference TRBV11-3 and TRBJ1-5, is EAGVVQSPRYKIIEKKQPVAFWCNPISGHNTLYWYLQNLGQGPELLIRYENEEAVDDSQLPKDRFSAERLKGVDSTLKIQPAELGDSAVYLCASTTVSNQPQHFGDGTRLSIL.

This clone has more than one count but fewer than ten. The chain combines TRBV19 with TRBJ2-6, with 7 nucleotides matching TRBD1. CDR1 and CDR2 (germline): LNHDA, SQIVND (reference sequence). CDR3 size: 18 residues. The V segment lost 1 base and the J segment 0 bases; nucleotides outside the gene matches: 6. CDR3 in DNA: TGTGCCAGTAGTATAGGGGACAGCTGGACCTCTGGGGCCAACGTCCTGACTTTC. It specifies CASSIGDSWTSGANVLTF.

The chain combines TRBV5-6 with TRBJ1-1; D is undetermined. In germline, CDR1 is SGHDT, CDR2 YYEEEE. The ends were cut back, 2 bases at V and 0 bases at J, with 17 bases in the middle. The CDR3 loop spans 17 amino acids. CDR3 DNA: TGTGCCAGCAGCTTTATTCGATGGACTGGGGTGAACACTGAAGCTTTCTTT. Its translation: CASSFIRWTGVNTEAFF.

This clone came up a few times. This chain uses TRBV25-1 with TRBJ2-1; 9 bases fit TRBD1. The CDR3 spans 16 residues. The V gene end was trimmed by 6 bases and the J gene end by 3 bases; junction bases not matched to a gene: 9. From germline, CDR1 is MGHDK and CDR2 SYGVNS. This chain's CDR3 is CASSTTGTGNYNEQFF. Written as DNA, the CDR3 is TGTGCCAGCAGCACTACCGGGACAGGGAACTACAATGAGCAGTTCTTC.

This clone occurred a few times. V is TRBV6-1 and J is TRBJ2-1; D perhaps matches TRBD1 (6 bases). Trimming left V 4 bases short and J 7 bases short, with 26 bases between. This CDR3 spans 18 amino acids. Germline-derived CDR1 and CDR2 are MNHNS and SASEGT. The CDR3 nucleotides read TGTGCCAGCAGTGTCGGTCTGGTGGGTTGGGGGCCCGGGAATGAGCAGTTCTTC. Translation: CASSVGLVGWGPGNEQFF.

This sequence joins TRBV7-9 and TRBJ1-1, with TRBD1 as a possible D gene (6 bases). The V and J ends lost 0 bases and 1 base respectively, with 6 bases between them. The germline CDR1 and CDR2 sequences are SEHNR and FQNEAQ (reference sequence). The CDR3 consists of 14 residues. CDR3 protein: CASSLAGANTEAFF. The DNA for the CDR3 is TGTGCCAGCAGCTTAGCGGGGGCGAACACTGAAGCTTTCTTT.

The table lists this clone with a few counts. The same CDR3 also results from other DNA sequences found in this sample. This chain connects TRBV19 to TRBJ2-7; 7 bases are shared with TRBD1. Germline V gives CDR1 LNHDA, CDR2 SQIVND (reference sequence). Trimming removed 2 bases from V and 2 bases from J; junction bases left unmatched: 3. This CDR3 spans 14 amino acids. The CDR3 protein is CASSIRQGPYEQYF. CDR3 sequence (DNA): TGTGCCAGTAGTATACGACAGGGTCCCTACGAGCAGTACTTC.

This chain links TRBV3-1 (or the pseudogene TRBV3-2) with TRBJ2-3, with TRBD2 identical over 10 bases. The CDR3 length is 17 residues. Unmatched junction bases numbered 8, after V lost 0 bases and J lost 5 bases. Germline V CDR1 and CDR2: LGHDT, YNNKEL (reference sequence). The CDR3 DNA is TGTGCCAGCAGCCAAGAACTTGGGACTAGCGTCGGAGATACGCAGTATTTT. It yields the protein CASSQELGTSVGDTQYF.

V and J are TRBV2 and TRBJ1-5; a possible D gene is TRBD1 (6 bases). This CDR3 has 16 amino acids. Trimming cost V 3 bases and J 7 bases, with 19 bases left between them. Germline CDR1 and CDR2: SNHLY and FYNNEI. Written as DNA, the CDR3 is TGTGCCAGCAGTGAGAGCGGGGTGAGGGGGGGCCAGCCCCAGCATTTT. It codes for CASSESGVRGGQPQHF.